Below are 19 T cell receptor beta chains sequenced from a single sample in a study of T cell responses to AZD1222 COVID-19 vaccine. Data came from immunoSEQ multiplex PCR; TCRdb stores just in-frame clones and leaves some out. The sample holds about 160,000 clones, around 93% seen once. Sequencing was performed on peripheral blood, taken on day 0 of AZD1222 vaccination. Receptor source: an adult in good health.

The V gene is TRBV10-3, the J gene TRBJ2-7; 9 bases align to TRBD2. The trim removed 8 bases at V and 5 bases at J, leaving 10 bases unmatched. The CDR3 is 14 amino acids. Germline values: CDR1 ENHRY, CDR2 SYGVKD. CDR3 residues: CAIAGGRASDEQYF. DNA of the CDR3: TGTGCCATCGCTGGCGGGAGGGCCAGCGACGAGCAGTACTTC.

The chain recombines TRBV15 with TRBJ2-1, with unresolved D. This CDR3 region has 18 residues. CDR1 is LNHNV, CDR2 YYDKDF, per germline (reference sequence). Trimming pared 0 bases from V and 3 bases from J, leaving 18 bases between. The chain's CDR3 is CATSRDILLGTFYNEQFF. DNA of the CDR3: TGTGCCACCAGCAGAGATATCCTTCTGGGTACGTTCTACAATGAGCAGTTCTTC.

The CDR3 reads CASSLRGNTIYF. Written as DNA, the CDR3 is TGTGCCAGCAGTTTGAGGGGAAACACCATATATTTT. The chain recombines TRBV28 with TRBJ1-3, with unresolved D. Looked up from germline, CDR1 is MDHEN and CDR2 is SYDVKM. V gave up 3 bases and J gave up 4 bases, with 4 bases separating them. This CDR3 is built from 12 residues.

CDR3 sequence reads: CAISVDRVQPQHF. CDR3 bases: TGTGCCATCAGTGTCGACAGGGTGCAGCCCCAGCATTTT. V and J are TRBV10-3 and TRBJ1-5, with TRBD1 identical over 7 bases. The CDR3 loop spans 13 amino acids. Germline CDR1 ENHRY, CDR2 SYGVKD. Germline trimming cut 4 bases from V and 7 bases from J; bases unmatched to any gene: 4.

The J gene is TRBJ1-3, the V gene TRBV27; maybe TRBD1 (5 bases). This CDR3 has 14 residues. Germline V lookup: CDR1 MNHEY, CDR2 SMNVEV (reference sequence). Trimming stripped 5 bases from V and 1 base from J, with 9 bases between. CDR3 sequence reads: CASSPRQSGNTIYF. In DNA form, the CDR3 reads TGTGCCAGCAGTCCACGACAGTCTGGAAACACCATATATTTT.

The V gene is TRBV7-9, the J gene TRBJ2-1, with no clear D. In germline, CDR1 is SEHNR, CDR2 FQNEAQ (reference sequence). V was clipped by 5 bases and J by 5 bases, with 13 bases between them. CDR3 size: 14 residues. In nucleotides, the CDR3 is TGTGCCAGCAGCACACACCTGGAGCACAATGAGCAGTTCTTC. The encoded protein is CASSTHLEHNEQFF.

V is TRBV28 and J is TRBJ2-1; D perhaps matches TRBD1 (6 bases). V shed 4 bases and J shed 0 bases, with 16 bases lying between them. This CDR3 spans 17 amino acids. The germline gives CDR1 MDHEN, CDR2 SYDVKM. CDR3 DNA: TGTGCCAGCAGTTCGTCCAGGGGCAAGATCTCCTACAATGAGCAGTTCTTC. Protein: CASSSSRGKISYNEQFF.

The chain's CDR3 is CASSELGGAPGELFF. The CDR3 DNA reads as TGTGCCAGCAGTGAATTGGGGGGGGCCCCCGGGGAGCTGTTTTTT. The chain is built from TRBV6-1 and TRBJ2-2, with D perhaps TRBD2 (7 bases). CDR3 size: 15 residues. Per germline, CDR1 MNHNS and CDR2 SASEGT. The V end lost 2 bases, the J end lost 6 bases, and 13 bases lay between the germline ends.

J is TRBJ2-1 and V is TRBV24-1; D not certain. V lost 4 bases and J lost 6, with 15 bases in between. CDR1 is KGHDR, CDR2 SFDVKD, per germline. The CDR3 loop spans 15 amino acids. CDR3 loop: CATSEFHLGRNEQFF. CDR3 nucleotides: TGTGCCACCAGTGAGTTTCACCTCGGACGCAATGAGCAGTTCTTC.

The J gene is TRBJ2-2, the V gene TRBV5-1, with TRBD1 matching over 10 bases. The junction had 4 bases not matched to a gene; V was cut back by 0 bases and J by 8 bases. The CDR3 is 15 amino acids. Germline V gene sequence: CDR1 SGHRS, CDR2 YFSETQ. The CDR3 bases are TGCGCCAGCAGCTTGGCGACAGGGGGCGTAGGGGAGCTGTTTTTT. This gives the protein CASSLATGGVGELFF. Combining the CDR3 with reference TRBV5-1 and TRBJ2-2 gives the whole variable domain KAGVTQTPRYLIKTRGQQVTLSCSPISGHRSVSWYQQTPGQGLQFLFEYFSETQRNKGNFPGRFSGRQFSNSRSEMNVSTLELGDSALYLCASSLATGGVGELFFGEGSRLTVL.

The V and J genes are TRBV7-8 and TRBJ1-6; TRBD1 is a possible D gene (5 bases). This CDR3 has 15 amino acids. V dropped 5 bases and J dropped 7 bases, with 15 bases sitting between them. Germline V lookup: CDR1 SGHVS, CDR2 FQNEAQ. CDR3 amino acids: CASSLTSGTNSPLHF. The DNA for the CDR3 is TGTGCCAGCAGCCTAACGAGTGGGACCAATTCACCCCTCCACTTT.

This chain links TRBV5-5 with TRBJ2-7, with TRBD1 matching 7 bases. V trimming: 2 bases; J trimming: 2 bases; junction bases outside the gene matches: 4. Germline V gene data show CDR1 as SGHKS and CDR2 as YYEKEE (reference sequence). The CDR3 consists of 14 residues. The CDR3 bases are TGTGCCAGCAGCTTTCAGGGGGTTGCCTACGAGCAGTACTTC. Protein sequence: CASSFQGVAYEQYF.

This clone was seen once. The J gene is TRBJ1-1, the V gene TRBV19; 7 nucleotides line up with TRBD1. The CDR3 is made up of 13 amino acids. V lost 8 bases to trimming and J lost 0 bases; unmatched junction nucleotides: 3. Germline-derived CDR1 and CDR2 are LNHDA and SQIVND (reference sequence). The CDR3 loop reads CASRDRLNTEAFF. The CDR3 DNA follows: TGTGCCAGTCGGGACAGACTGAACACTGAAGCTTTCTTT. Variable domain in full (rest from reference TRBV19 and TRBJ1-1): DGGITQSPKYLFRKEGQNVTLSCEQNLNHDAMYWYRQDPGQGLRLIYYSQIVNDFQKGDIAEGYSVSREKKESFPLTVTSAQKNPTAFYLCASRDRLNTEAFFGQGTRLTVV.

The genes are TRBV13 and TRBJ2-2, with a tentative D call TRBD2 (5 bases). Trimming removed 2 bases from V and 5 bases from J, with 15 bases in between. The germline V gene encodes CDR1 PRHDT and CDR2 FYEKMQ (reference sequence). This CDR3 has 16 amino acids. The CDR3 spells CASSLSWRVGTGELFF. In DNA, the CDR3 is TGTGCCAGCAGCTTAAGCTGGCGGGTGGGGACCGGGGAGCTGTTTTTT.

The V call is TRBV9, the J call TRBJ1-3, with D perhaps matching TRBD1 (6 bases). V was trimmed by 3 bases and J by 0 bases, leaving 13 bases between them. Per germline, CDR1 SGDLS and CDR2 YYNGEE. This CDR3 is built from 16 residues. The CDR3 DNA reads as TGTGCCAGCAGCGCCGGACAGAGATTCTCTGGAAACACCATATATTTT. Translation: CASSAGQRFSGNTIYF.

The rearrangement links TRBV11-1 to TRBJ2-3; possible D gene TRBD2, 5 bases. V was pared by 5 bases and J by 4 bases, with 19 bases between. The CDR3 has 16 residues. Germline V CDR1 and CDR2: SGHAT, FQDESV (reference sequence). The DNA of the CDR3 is TGTGCCAGCAGCCTACGGACTGGAAAACTGCCAGATACGCAGTATTTT. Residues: CASSLRTGKLPDTQYF.

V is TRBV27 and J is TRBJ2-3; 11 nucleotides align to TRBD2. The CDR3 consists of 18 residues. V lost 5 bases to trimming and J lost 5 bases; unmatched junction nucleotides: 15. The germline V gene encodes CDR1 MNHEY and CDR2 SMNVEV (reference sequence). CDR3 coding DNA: TGTGCCAGCAGTGAGTGGGGGCGGGTAGCGGGAGGGGTAGATACGCAGTATTTT. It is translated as CASSEWGRVAGGVDTQYF.

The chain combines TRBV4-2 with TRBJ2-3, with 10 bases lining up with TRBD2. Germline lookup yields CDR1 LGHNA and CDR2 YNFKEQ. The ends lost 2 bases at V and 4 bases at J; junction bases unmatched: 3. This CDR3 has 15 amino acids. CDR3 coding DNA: TGTGCCAGCAGCCAAATAGCGGGAGGAGCAGATACGCAGTATTTT. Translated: CASSQIAGGADTQYF.

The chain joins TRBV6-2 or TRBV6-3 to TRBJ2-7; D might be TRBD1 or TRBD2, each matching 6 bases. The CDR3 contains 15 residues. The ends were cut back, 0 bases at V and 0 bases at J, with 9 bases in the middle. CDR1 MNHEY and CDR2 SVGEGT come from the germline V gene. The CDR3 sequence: CASSYSWGASYEQYF. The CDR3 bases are TGTGCCAGCAGTTACTCTTGGGGGGCCTCCTACGAGCAGTACTTC.